This T cell receptor (beta chain) derives from a study of blood T cell repertoires in COVID-19. Across the whole study: COVID-19 samples collected from the United States, Italy and Spain covered acute and convalescent phases.

TCRdb's table, derived via immunoSEQ multiplex PCR, lists solely in-frame clones and lacks some. In the table there are fewer than 250,000 clones, 75% to 90% of which are singletons. About this clone itself: The sample has other DNA sequences that encode this CDR3 too.

This CDR3 is built from 17 residues. Germline V gene lookup returns CDR1 ENHRY and CDR2 SYGVKD. Unmatched junction bases numbered 13, after V lost 10 bases and J lost 0 bases. This receptor was identified in a woman in her forties with acute or convalescent COVID-19. The chain joins TRBV10-3 to TRBJ2-1; 9 bases line up with TRBD1. The sequenced sample was peripheral blood. CDR3 in amino acids: CATSGQGAVSSYNEQFF. CDR3 nucleotide sequence: TGTGCCACCTCGGGACAGGGCGCGGTTAGCTCCTACAATGAGCAGTTCTTC.